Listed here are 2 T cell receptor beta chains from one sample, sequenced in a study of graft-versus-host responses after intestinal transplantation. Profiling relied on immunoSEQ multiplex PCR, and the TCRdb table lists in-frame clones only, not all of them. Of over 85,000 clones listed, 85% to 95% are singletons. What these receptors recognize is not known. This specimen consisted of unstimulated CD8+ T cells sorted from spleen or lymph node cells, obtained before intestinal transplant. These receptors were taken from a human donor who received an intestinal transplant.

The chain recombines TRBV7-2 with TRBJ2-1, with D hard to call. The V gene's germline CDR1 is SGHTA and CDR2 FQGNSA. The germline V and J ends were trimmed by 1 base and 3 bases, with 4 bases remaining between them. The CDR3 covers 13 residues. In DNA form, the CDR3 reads TGTGCCAGCAGCTTAGGCATCTACAATGAGCAGTTCTTC. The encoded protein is CASSLGIYNEQFF.

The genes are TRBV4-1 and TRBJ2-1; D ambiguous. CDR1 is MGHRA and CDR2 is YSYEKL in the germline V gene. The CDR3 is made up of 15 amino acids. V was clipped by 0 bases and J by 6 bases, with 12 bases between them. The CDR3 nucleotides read TGCGCCAGCAGCCAAGATTACGGTAGCTCCAATGAGCAGTTCTTC. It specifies CASSQDYGSSNEQFF.